This is a list of T cell receptor beta chains from one sample in a study of CD8+CD57+ T cells in acquired aplastic anemia. TCRdb itself ran the reads through MiXCR, one entry per CDR3 protein. The sample lists under 350,000 distinct CDR3 sequences; around three fifths were seen once. The specimen sequenced was sorted CD4+, CD8+, or CD8+CD57+ T cells (not recorded which) from PBMCs. The receptors shown here come from a human donor with aplastic anemia. The CDR3 runs from the conserved cysteine through the conserved F or W.

V gene,J gene,CDR3 protein
TRBV15,TRBJ2-5,CATSSKTAGQETQYF
TRBV10-3,TRBJ1-1,CAINSETEAFF
TRBV10-3,TRBJ2-3,CASWLGASTDTQYF
TRBV5-1,TRBJ2-7,CASSLAQTSYEQYF
TRBV29-1,TRBJ2-3,CSVDPRDTQYF
TRBV2,TRBJ1-1,CASMGERNTEAFF
TRBV7-9,TRBJ1-2,CASSPPAGQGMYGYTF
TRBV12-3/TRBV12-4,TRBJ2-2,CASRRAGELFF
TRBV15,TRBJ2-1,CATSSSRRNEQFF
TRBV2,TRBJ1-4,CASSRDTSYNEKLFF
TRBV2,TRBJ2-2,CASRGLAANTGELFF
TRBV24-1,TRBJ2-5,CATSDPRAWETQYF
TRBV27,TRBJ1-6,CASSFGQINSPLHF
TRBV7-3,TRBJ1-6,CASSLGDSRFGNSPLHF
TRBV6-1,TRBJ1-5,CASSWVGQPQHF
TRBV7-2,TRBJ2-1,CASSFLGAGYNEQFF
TRBV4-1,TRBJ2-7,CASSQSRTGGYEQYF
TRBV12-3/TRBV12-4,TRBJ2-6,CASSFGLTF
TRBV2,TRBJ1-1,CASTPGRFMNTEAFF
TRBV2,TRBJ2-7,CASSRGQGRGYEQYF
TRBV2,TRBJ2-7,CASRRGGALGEQYF
TRBV7-6,TRBJ1-5,CASSLNQPGGSQETQHF
TRBV9,TRBJ1-4,CASSPRPRGGERELFF
TRBV2,TRBJ1-2,CASSEGDYGYTF
TRBV7-9,TRBJ2-1,CASSFELTNEQFF
TRBV19,TRBJ2-3,CASREGGASDTQYF
TRBV7-9,TRBJ2-7,CASSLALAGAYEQYF
TRBV24-1,TRBJ2-7,CATGTGSYEQYF
TRBV10-3,TRBJ2-7,CAIRQGRVAGEQYF
TRBV7-9,TRBJ2-3,CASSPVGTSGGSDTQYF
TRBV9,TRBJ2-7,CASSPGTGVEQYF
TRBV24-1,TRBJ2-1,CATSDSQVPYNEQFF
TRBV7-8,TRBJ1-4,CASSIRQGSGEKLFF
TRBV14,TRBJ2-3,CASSQGGSRGDTQYF
TRBV10-3,TRBJ2-1,CAIRTDSNNEQFF
TRBV20-1,TRBJ2-3,CSATTATRSTDTQYF
TRBV12-3/TRBV12-4,TRBJ1-6,CASSPRQGEWPLHF
TRBV7-9,TRBJ2-1,CASPPTSGGNEQFF
TRBV2,TRBJ1-3,CASSEGGDSGNTIYF
TRBV2,TRBJ2-1,CASSGRWLPVDNEQFF
TRBV10-1,TRBJ1-1,CASSDTLNTEALF
TRBV6-5,TRBJ1-5,CASSSRGGRGQPQHF
TRBV6-1,TRBJ1-2,CASSKFTVSNYGYTF
TRBV18,TRBJ1-5,CASSRGLVGAQHF
TRBV7-9,TRBJ2-2,CASSIGLGTGELFF
TRBV12-3/TRBV12-4,TRBJ1-1,CASRGDKNTEAFF
TRBV7-6,TRBJ2-3,CAGSLGVTSGGSTDTQYF
TRBV25-1,TRBJ1-1,CASSEGYGSMNTEAFF
TRBV19,TRBJ1-1,CASSGPPGQIYNTEAFF
TRBV2,TRBJ1-5,CASLDSYSNQPQHF
TRBV20-1,TRBJ2-1,CSARTGAYNKQFF
TRBV12-3/TRBV12-4,TRBJ1-1,CASSHGSRGGNTEAFF
TRBV7-2,TRBJ2-5,CASSSQRGLASGVETQYF
TRBV9,TRBJ1-2,CASSRGSSDDYGYTF
TRBV12-3/TRBV12-4,TRBJ2-7,CASKDRVRDEQYF